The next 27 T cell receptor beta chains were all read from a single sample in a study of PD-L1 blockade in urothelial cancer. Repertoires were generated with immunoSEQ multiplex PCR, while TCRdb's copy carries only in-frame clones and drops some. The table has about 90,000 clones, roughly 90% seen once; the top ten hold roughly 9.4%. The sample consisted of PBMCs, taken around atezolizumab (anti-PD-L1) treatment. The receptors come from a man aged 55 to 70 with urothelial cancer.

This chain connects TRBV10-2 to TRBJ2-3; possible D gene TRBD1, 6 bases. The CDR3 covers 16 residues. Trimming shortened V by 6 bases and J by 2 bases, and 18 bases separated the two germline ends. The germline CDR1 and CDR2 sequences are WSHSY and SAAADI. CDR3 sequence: CASRIQGASNTDTQYF. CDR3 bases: TGCGCCAGCAGAATACAGGGAGCTTCGAACACAGATACGCAGTATTTT.

The CDR3 reads CASSQQTGYNQPQHF. CDR3 nucleotide sequence: TGCGCCAGCAGCCAACAAACAGGGTACAATCAGCCCCAGCATTTT. The rearrangement links TRBV4-3 to TRBJ1-5; D might be TRBD1 (6 bases). Between the trimmed V and J ends, which lost 2 bases and 3 bases, there was a span of 11 bases. Germline V gene data show CDR1 as LGHNA and CDR2 as YSLEER. The CDR3 is 15 amino acids.

DNA for the CDR3: TGTGCCAGCAGGTTACAGGGTTCGACAGATACGCAGTATTTT. Translating gives CASRLQGSTDTQYF. The chain recombines TRBV28 with TRBJ2-3, with D possibly matching TRBD1 (6 bases). The V end lost 6 bases, the J end lost 3 bases, and 13 bases lay between the germline ends. Looked up from germline, CDR1 is MDHEN and CDR2 is SYDVKM. There are 14 residues in the CDR3.

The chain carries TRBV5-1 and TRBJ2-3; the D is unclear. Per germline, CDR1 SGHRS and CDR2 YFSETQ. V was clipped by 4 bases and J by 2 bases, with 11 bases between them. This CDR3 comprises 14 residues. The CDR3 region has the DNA TGCGCCAGCAGCCCGCTGCGGCCCACAGATACGCAGTATTTT. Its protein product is CASSPLRPTDTQYF.

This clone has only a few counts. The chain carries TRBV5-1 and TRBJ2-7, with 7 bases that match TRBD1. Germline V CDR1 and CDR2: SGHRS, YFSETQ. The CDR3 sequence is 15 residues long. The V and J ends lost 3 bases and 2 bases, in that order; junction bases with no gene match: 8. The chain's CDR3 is CASSYRQGPPYEQYF. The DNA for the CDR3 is TGCGCCAGCAGCTACAGACAGGGCCCCCCCTACGAGCAGTACTTC. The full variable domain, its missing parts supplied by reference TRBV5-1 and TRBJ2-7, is KAGVTQTPRYLIKTRGQQVTLSCSPISGHRSVSWYQQTPGQGLQFLFEYFSETQRNKGNFPGRFSGRQFSNSRSEMNVSTLELGDSALYLCASSYRQGPPYEQYFGPGTRLTVT.

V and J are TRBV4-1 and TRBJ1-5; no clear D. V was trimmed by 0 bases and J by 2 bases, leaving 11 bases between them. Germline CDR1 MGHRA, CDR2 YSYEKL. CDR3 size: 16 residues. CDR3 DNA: TGCGCCAGCAGCCAAGAAGGACGGAGGGGCAATCAGCCCCAGCATTTT. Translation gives CASSQEGRRGNQPQHF.

The CDR3 sequence is CASSSRTGRLGYGYTF. CDR3 sequence (DNA): TGTGCCAGCAGCAGCCGGACAGGGAGGTTGGGCTATGGCTACACCTTC. The gene calls are TRBV11-1 and TRBJ1-2; 8 bases align to TRBD1. CDR1 is SGHAT and CDR2 is FQDESV in the germline V gene (reference sequence). This CDR3 contains 16 residues. V was pared by 5 bases and J by 4 bases, with 12 bases of the junction left unmatched.

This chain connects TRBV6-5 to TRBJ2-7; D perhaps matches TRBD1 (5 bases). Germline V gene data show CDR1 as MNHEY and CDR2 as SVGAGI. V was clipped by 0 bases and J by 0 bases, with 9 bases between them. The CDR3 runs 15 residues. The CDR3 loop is CASSYSAGRSYEQYF. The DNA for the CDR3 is TGTGCCAGCAGTTACTCAGCAGGGCGCTCCTACGAGCAGTACTTC.

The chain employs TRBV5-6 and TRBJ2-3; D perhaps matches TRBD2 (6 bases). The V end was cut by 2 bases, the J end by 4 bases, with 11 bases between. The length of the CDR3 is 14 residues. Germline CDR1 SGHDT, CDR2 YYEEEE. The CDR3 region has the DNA TGTGCCAGCAGCTTACCGGGAGTAGCAGATACGCAGTATTTT. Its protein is CASSLPGVADTQYF.

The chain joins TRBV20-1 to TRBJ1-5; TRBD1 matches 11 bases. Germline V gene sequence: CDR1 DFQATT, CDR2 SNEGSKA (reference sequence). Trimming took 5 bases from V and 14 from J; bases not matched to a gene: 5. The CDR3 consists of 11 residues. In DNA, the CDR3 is TGCAGTGCTTTTCGGGACAGGGGGGAGCATTTT. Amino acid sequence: CSAFRDRGEHF.

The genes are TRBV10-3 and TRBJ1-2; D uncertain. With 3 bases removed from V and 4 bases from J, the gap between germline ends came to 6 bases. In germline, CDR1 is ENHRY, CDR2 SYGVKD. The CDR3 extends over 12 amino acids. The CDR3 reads CAISDGVYGYTF. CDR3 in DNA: TGTGCCATCAGTGACGGGGTCTATGGCTACACCTTC.

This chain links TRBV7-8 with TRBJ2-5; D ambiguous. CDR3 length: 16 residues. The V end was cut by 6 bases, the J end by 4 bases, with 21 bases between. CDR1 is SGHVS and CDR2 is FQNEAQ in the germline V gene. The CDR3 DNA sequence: TGTGCCAGCAGTCAGCCTCCGAGCGCCTACACAGAGACCCAGTACTTC. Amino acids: CASSQPPSAYTETQYF.

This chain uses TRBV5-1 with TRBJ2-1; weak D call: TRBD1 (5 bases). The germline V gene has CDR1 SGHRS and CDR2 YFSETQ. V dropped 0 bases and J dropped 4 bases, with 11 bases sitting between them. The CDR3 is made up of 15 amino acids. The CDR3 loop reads CASSLEGLEYNEQFF. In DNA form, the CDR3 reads TGCGCCAGCAGCTTGGAGGGGCTAGAATACAATGAGCAGTTCTTC.

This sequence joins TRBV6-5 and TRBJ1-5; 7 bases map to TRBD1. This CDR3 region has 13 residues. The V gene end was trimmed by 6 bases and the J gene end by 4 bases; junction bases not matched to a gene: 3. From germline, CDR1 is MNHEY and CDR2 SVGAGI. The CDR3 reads CASRPGQNQPQHF. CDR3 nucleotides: TGTGCCAGCAGACCGGGACAGAATCAGCCCCAGCATTTT.

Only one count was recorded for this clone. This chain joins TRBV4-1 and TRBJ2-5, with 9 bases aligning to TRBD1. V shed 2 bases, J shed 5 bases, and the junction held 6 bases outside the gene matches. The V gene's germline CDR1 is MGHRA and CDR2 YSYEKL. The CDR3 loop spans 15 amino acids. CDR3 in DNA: TGCGCCAGCAGCCAAAGGAACAGGGGGCTTGAGACCCAGTACTTC. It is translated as CASSQRNRGLETQYF.

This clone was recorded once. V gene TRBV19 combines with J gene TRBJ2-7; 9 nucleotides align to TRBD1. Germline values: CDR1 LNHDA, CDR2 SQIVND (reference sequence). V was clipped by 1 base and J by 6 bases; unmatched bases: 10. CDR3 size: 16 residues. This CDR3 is CASSIVATGGFAEQYF. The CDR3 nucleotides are TGTGCCAGTAGTATAGTCGCGACAGGGGGGTTTGCCGAGCAGTACTTC.

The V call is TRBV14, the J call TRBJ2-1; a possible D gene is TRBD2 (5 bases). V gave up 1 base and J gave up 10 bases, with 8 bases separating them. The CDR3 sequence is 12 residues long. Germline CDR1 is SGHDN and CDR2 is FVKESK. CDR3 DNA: TGTGCCAGCAGCCAAGTAGTAGCGGAGCAGTTCTTC. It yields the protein CASSQVVAEQFF.

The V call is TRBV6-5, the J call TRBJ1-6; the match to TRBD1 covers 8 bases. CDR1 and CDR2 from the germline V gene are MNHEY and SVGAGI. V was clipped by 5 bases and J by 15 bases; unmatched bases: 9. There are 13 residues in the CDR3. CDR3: CASSPTGGDLLHF. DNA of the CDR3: TGTGCCAGCAGTCCCACAGGGGGAGATCTCCTCCACTTT.

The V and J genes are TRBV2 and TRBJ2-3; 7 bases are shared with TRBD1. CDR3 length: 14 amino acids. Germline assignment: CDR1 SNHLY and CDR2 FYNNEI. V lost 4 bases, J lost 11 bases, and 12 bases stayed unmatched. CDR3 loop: CASSVTDRVGVQYF. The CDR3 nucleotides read TGTGCCAGCAGTGTTACCGACAGGGTTGGTGTGCAGTATTTT.

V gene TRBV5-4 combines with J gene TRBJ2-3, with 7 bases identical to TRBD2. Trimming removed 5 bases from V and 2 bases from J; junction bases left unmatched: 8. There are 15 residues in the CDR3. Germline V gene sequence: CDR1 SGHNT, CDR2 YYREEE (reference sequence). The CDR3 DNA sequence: TGTGCCAGCAGTCGGTCGCGGGGGACCACAGATACGCAGTATTTT. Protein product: CASSRSRGTTDTQYF.

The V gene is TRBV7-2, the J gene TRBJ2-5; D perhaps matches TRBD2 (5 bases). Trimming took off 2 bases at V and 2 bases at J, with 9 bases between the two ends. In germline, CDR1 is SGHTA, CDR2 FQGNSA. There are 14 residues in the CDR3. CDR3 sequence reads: CASSLKAVQETQYF. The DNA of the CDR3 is TGTGCCAGCAGCTTAAAAGCGGTACAAGAGACCCAGTACTTC. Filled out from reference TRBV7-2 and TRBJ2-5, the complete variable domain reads GAGVSQSPSNKVTEKGKDVELRCDPISGHTALYWYRQSLGQGLEFLIYFQGNSAPDKSGLPSDRFSAERTGGSVSTLTIQRTQQEDSAVYLCASSLKAVQETQYFGPGTRLLVL.

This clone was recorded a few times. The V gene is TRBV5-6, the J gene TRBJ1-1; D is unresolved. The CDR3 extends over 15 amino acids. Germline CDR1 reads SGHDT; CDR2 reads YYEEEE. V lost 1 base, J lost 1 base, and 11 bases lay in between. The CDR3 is CASSLFLGPNTEAFF. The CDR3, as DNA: TGTGCCAGCAGCTTGTTTCTTGGCCCGAACACTGAAGCTTTCTTT. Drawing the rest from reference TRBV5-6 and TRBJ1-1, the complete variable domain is DAGVTQSPTHLIKTRGQQVTLRCSPKSGHDTVSWYQQALGQGPQFIFQYYEEEERQRGNFPDRFSGHQFPNYSSELNVNALLLGDSALYLCASSLFLGPNTEAFFGQGTRLTVV.

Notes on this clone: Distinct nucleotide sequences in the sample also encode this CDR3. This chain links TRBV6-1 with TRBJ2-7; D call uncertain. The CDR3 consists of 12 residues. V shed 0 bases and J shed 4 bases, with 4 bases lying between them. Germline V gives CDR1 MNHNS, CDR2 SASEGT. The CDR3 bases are TGTGCCAGCAGTGAAGCGAGGTACGAGCAGTACTTC. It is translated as CASSEARYEQYF.

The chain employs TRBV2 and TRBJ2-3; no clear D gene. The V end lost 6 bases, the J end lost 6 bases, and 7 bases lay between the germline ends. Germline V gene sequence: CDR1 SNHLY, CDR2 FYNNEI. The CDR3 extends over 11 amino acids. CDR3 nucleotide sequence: TGTGCCAGCAGATCTATGGATACGCAGTATTTT. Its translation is CASRSMDTQYF.

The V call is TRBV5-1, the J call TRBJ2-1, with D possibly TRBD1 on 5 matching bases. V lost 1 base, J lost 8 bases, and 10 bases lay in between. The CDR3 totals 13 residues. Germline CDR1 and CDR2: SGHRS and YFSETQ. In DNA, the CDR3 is TGCGCCAGCAGCTTGCTCGCAGGGCATGAGCAGTTCTTC. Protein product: CASSLLAGHEQFF.

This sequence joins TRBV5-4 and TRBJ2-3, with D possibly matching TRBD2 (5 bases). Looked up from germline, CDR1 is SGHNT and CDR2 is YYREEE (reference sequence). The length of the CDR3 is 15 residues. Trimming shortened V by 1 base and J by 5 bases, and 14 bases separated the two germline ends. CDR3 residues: CASSLFHYRGDTQYF. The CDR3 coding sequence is TGTGCCAGCAGCTTGTTTCACTACCGGGGAGATACGCAGTATTTT. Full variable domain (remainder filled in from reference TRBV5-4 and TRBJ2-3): ETGVTQSPTHLIKTRGQQVTLRCSSQSGHNTVSWYQQALGQGPQFIFQYYREEENGRGNFPPRFSGLQFPNYSSELNVNALELDDSALYLCASSLFHYRGDTQYFGPGTRLTVL.

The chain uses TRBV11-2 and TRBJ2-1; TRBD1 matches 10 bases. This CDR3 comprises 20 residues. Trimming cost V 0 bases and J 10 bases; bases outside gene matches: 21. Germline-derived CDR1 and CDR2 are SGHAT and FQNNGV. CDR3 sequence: CASSLDKIKGDRGAPWEQFF. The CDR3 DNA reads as TGTGCCAGCAGCTTAGACAAAATCAAAGGGGACAGGGGAGCTCCGTGGGAGCAGTTCTTC. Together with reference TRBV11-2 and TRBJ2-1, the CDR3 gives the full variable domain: EAGVAQSPRYKIIEKRQSVAFWCNPISGHATLYWYQQILGQGPKLLIQFQNNGVVDDSQLPKDRFSAERLKGVDSTLKIQPAKLEDSAVYLCASSLDKIKGDRGAPWEQFFGPGTRLTVL.